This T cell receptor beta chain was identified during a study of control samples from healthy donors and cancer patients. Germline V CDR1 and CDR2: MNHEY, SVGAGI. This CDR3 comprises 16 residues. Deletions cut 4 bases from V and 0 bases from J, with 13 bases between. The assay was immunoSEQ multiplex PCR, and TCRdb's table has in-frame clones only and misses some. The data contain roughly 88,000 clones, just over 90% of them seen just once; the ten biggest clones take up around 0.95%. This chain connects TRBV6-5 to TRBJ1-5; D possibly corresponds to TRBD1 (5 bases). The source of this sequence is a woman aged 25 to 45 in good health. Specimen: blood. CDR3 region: CASSWGGLDSNQPQHF. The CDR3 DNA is TGTGCCAGCAGTTGGGGGGGTCTTGATAGCAATCAGCCCCAGCATTTT.